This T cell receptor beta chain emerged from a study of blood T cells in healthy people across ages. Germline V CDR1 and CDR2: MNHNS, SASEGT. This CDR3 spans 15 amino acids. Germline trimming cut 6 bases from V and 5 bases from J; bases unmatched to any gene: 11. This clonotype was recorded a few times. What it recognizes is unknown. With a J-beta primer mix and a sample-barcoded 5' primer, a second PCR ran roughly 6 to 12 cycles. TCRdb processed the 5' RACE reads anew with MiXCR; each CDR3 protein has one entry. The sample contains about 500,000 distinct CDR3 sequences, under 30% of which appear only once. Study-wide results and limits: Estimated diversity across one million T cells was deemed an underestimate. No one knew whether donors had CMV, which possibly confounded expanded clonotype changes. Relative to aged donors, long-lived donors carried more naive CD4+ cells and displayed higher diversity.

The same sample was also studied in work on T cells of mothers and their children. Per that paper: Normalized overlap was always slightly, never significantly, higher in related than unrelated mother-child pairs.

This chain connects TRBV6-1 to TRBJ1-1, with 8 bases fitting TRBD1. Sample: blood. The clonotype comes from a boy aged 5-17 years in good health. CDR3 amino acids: CASRPHPYRGTEAFF. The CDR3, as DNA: TGTGCCAGCAGACCACATCCATACAGGGGGACTGAAGCTTTCTTT.